The entry below gives a single T cell receptor beta chain sequence along with its context. The data were taken from a study of blood T cell repertoires in COVID-19. At the level of the study: COVID-19 samples collected from the United States, Italy and Spain covered acute and convalescent phases. PBMCs, B-cell-depleted T cells, or T cells provided the cDNA or gDNA that made up the material.

How the authors handled the data: Reference gene primer amplification gave estimated nucleated cell counts. Sequencing used immunoSEQ multiplex PCR; TCRdb keeps in-frame clones, though not all of them. Clonal size and the V and J genes are those of that table, whereas D and trimming came from the DNA. The sample holds approximately 330,000 clones; about 91% are singletons and the top ten take roughly 9.9%. The CDR3 is made up of 13 amino acids. Trimming took off 5 bases at V and 6 bases at J, with 10 bases between the two ends. Seattle enrolled patients during active infection and tracked them longitudinally.

The receptor was derived from a man aged 25-45 years with COVID-19, enrolled during active disease. Sequencing input: peripheral blood. This chain connects TRBV12-3 or TRBV12-4 to TRBJ1-4; D may be TRBD1 (5 bases). This CDR3 reads CASSPDSDEKLFF. DNA for the CDR3: TGTGCCAGCAGTCCAGACAGCGATGAAAAACTGTTTTTT.